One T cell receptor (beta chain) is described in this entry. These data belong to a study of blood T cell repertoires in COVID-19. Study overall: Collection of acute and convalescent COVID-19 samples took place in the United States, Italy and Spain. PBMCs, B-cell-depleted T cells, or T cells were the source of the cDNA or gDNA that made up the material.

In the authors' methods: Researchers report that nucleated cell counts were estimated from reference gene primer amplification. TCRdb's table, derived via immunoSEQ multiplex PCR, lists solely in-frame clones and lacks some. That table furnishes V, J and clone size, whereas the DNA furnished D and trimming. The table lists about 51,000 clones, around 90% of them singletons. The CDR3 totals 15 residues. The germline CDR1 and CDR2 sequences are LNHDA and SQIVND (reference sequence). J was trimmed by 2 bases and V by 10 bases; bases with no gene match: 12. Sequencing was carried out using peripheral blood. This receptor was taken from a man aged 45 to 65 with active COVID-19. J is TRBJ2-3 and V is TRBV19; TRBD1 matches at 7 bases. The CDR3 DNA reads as TGTGCCACTAGGCTCCGGGACAGTACCACAGATACGCAGTATTTT. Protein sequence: CATRLRDSTTDTQYF.